This T cell receptor (beta chain) derives from a study of blood T cell repertoires in COVID-19. Study-wide context: Spain, Italy and the United States supplied samples that represented acute and convalescent COVID-19.

Repertoires were generated with immunoSEQ multiplex PCR, while TCRdb's copy carries only in-frame clones and drops some. Of 130,000 to 150,000 clones listed, roughly four fifths were seen once; the top ten hold 9.2%. Two negative PCRs, clearance, or symptom resolution were required of recovered Cohort 3 donors. CDR3 size: 16 residues. The germline V gene has CDR1 MNHNS and CDR2 SASEGT. The V and J ends lost 4 bases and 5 bases, in that order; junction bases with no gene match: 9. The sequence was obtained from a man aged 45-65 years who had recovered from COVID-19. This chain joins TRBV6-1 and TRBJ2-5; 11 nucleotides agree with TRBD1. Sequenced sample: PBMCs or T cells enriched from blood (not recorded which). CDR3 DNA: TGTGCCAGCAGTGGGGACTGGACAGGGGGCTACGAGACCCAGTACTTC. Amino acids: CASSGDWTGGYETQYF.